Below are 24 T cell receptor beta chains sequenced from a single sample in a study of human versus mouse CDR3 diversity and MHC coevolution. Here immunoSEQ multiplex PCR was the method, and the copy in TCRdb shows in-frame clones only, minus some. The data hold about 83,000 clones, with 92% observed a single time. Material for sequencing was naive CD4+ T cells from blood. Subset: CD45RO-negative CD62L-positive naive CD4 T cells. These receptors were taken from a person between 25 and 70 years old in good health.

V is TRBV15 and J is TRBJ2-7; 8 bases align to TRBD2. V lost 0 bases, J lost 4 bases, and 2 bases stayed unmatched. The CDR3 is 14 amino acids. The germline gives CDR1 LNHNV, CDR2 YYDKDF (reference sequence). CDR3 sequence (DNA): TGTGCCACCAGCAGAGAACTAGCGGTTTACGAGCAGTACTTC. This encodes CATSRELAVYEQYF. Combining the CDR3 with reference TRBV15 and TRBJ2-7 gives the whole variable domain DAMVIQNPRYQVTQFGKPVTLSCSQTLNHNVMYWYQQKSSQAPKLLFHYYDKDFNNEADTPDNFQSRRPNTSFCFLDIRSPGLGDTAMYLCATSRELAVYEQYFGPGTRLTVT.

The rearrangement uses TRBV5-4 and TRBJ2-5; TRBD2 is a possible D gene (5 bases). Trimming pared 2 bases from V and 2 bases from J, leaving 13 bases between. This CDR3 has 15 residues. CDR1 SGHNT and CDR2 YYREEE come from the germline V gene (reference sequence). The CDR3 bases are TGTGCCAGCAGCTTCTACGGAGAGGGACAAGAGACCCAGTACTTC. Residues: CASSFYGEGQETQYF.

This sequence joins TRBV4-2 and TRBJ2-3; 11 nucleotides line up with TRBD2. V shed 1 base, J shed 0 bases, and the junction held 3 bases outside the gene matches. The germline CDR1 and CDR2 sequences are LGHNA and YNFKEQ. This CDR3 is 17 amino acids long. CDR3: CASSQAGTSGSTDTQYF. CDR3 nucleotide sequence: TGTGCCAGCAGCCAAGCCGGGACTAGCGGTAGCACAGATACGCAGTATTTT.

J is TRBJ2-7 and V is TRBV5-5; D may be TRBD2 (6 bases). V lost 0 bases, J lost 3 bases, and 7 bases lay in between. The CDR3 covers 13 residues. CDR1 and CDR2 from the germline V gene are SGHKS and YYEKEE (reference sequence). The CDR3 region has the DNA TGTGCCAGCAGCTTGGTCGGGGGCTACGAGCAGTACTTC. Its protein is CASSLVGGYEQYF.

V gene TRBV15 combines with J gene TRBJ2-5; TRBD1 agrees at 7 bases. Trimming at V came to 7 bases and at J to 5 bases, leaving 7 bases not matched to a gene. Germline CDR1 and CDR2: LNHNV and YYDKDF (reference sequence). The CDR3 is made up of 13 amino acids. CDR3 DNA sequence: TGTGCCACCACCCCGGGACAGCGGGAGACCCAGTACTTC. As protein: CATTPGQRETQYF.

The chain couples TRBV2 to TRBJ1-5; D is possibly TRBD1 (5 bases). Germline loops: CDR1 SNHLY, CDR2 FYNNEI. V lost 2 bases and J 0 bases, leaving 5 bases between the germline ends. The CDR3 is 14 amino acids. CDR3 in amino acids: CASSEQGSNQPQHF. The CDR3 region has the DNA TGTGCCAGCAGTGAACAGGGTAGCAATCAGCCCCAGCATTTT.

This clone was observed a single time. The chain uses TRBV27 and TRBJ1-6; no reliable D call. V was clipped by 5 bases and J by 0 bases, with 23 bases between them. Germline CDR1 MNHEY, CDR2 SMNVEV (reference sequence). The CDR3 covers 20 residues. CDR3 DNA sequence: TGTGCCAGCAGTACATCCACCGGGTCCATGAGGAGCTCCTATAATTCACCCCTCCACTTT. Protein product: CASSTSTGSMRSSYNSPLHF.

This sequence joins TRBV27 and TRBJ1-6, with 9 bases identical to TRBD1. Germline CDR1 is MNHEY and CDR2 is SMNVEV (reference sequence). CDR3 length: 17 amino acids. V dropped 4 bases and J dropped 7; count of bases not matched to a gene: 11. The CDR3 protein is CASSSWGQGARNSPLHF. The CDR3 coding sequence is TGTGCCAGCAGTTCGTGGGGACAGGGCGCGAGGAATTCACCCCTCCACTTT.

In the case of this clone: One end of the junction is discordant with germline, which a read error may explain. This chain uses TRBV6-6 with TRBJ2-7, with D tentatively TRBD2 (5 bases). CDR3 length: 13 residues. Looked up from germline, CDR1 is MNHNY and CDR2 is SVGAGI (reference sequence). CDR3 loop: CASSNSGDYEQYF. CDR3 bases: TGTGCCAGCAGTAACTCCGGGGACTACGAGCAGTACTTC.

The CDR3 loop reads CAGHVVGNTEAFF. The CDR3 region has the DNA TGTGCCGGGCATGTGGTTGGGAACACTGAAGCTTTCTTT. The chain employs TRBV2 and TRBJ1-1; D remains ambiguous. Trimming cost V 11 bases and J 1 base, with 14 bases left between them. The germline V gene has CDR1 SNHLY and CDR2 FYNNEI. The CDR3 is made up of 13 amino acids.

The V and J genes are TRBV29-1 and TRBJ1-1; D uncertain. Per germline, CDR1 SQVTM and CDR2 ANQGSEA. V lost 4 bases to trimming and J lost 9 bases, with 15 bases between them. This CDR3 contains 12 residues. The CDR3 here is CSVALQIPKAFF. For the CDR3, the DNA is TGCAGCGTTGCTCTGCAGATCCCAAAAGCTTTCTTT.

In nucleotides, the CDR3 is TGCGCCAGCAGTCAAGACCCCCATGGTCGGACTAGCCCTGATAAAACAGATACGCAGTATTTT. This encodes CASSQDPHGRTSPDKTDTQYF. This chain joins TRBV23-1 and TRBJ2-3; 8 bases are shared with TRBD2. TRBV23-1 is filed as an ORF, its function uncertain. The ends lost 2 bases at V and 3 bases at J; junction bases unmatched: 22. This CDR3 contains 21 residues.

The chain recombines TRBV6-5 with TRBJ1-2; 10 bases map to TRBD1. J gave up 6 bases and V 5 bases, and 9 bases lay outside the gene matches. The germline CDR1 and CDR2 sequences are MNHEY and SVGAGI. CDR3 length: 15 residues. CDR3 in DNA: TGTGCCAGCAGTACGCCGGGACAGGGGAGGGATGGCTACACCTTC. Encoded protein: CASSTPGQGRDGYTF.

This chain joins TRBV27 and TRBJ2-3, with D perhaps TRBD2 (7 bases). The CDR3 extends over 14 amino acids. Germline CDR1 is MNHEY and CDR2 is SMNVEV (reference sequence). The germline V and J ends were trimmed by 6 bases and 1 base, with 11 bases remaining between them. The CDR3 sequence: CASRRGGGTDTQYF. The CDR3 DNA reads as TGTGCCAGCAGGCGAGGGGGGGGCACAGATACGCAGTATTTT.

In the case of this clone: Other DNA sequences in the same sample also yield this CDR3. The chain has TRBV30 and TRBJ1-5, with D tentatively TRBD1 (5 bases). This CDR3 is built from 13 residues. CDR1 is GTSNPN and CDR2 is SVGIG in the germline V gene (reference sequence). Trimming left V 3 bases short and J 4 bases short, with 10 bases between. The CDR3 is CAWSGGLNQPQHF. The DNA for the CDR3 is TGTGCCTGGAGCGGGGGATTAAATCAGCCCCAGCATTTT.

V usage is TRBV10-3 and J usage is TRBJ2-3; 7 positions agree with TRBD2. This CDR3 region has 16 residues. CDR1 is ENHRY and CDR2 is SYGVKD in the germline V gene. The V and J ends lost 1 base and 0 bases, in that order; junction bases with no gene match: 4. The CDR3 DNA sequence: TGTGCCATCAGTGAGTGGGGGACTATCAGCACAGATACGCAGTATTTT. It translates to CAISEWGTISTDTQYF.

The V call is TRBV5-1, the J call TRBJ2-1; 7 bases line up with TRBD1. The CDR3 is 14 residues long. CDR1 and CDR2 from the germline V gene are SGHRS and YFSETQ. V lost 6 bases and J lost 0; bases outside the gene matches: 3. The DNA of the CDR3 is TGCGCCAGCACTCCAGGGGGCTCCTACAATGAGCAGTTCTTC. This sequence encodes CASTPGGSYNEQFF.

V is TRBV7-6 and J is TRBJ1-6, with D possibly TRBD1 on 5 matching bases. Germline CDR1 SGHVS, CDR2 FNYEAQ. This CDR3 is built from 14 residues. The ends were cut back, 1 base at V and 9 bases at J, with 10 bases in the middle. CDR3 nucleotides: TGTGCCAGCAGCTTAGGACAGCTGGTTTCACCCCTCCACTTT. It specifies CASSLGQLVSPLHF.

The CDR3 region has the DNA TGCGCCAGCAGCACAGCGGAGCCCCCATGGTTCTTT. This encodes CASSTAEPPWFF. The rearrangement uses TRBV5-1 and TRBJ1-1; D is undetermined. With 4 bases removed from V and 14 bases from J, the gap between germline ends came to 18 bases. This CDR3 spans 12 amino acids. Per germline, CDR1 SGHRS and CDR2 YFSETQ.

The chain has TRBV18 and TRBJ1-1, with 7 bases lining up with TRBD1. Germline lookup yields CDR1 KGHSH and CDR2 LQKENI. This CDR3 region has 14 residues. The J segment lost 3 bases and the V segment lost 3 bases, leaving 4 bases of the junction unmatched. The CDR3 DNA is TGTGCCAGCTCACCCTTGACAGGGTACACTGAAGCTTTCTTT. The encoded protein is CASSPLTGYTEAFF.

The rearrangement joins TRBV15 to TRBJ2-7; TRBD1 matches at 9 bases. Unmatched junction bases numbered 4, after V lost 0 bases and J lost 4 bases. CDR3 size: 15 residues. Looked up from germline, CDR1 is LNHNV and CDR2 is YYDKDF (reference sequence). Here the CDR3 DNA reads TGTGCCACCAGCAGAGATAGGACAGGGGTGTACGAGCAGTACTTC. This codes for CATSRDRTGVYEQYF.

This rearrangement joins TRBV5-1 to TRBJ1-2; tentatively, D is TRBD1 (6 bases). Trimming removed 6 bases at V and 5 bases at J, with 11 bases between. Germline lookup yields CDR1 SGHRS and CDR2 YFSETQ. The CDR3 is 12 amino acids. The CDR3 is CASKAGEYGYTF. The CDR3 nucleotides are TGCGCCAGCAAAGCAGGGGAGTATGGCTACACCTTC.

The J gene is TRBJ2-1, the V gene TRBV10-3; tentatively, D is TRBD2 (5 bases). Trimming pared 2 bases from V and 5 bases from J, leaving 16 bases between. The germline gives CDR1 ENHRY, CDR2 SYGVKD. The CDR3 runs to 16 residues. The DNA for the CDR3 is TGTGCCATCAGTGAGCGAGCGGTGCAGGCAAACAATGAGCAGTTCTTC. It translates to CAISERAVQANNEQFF.

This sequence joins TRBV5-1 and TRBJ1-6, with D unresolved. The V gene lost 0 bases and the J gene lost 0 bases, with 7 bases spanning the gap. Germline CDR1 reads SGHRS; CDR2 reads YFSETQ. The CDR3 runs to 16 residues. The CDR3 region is CASSLVGGSYNSPLHF. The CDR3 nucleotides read TGCGCCAGCAGCTTGGTTGGAGGCTCCTATAATTCACCCCTCCACTTT.